The 20 T cell receptor beta chains in this list originate from one sample, sequenced in a study of post-analysis software for immune sequencing data. Points from the study as a whole: Comparison of patients with controls showed five TRBV segments more frequent in patients, TRBV5-6, TRBV5-1 and TRBV20-1 among them.

Tagging with unique molecular identifiers was a feature of the TCR beta cDNA libraries. TCRdb used MiXCR to reprocess the PCR reads, holding one entry per CDR3 protein. The repertoire holds approximately 260,000 distinct CDR3 sequences, 36% seen once, with around 4.8% in the top ten. Their cognate antigens are unknown. Sample: blood. These receptors were obtained from a girl under 18 with multiple sclerosis.

The table lists this clonotype with a count of one. The rearrangement links TRBV4-1 to TRBJ2-1; a possible D gene is TRBD1 (5 bases). The CDR3 runs to 18 residues. CDR1 is MGHRA, CDR2 YSYEKL, per germline. V lost 4 bases and J 7 bases, leaving 26 bases between the germline ends. CDR3 sequence (DNA): TGCGCCAGCAGCCCACCGTACCCCAGGGTGGGCTGGAGAAATGAGCAGTTCTTC. It encodes CASSPPYPRVGWRNEQFF.

The J gene is TRBJ2-3, the V gene TRBV29-1; D gene ambiguous. Deletions cut 4 bases from V and 2 bases from J, with 7 bases between. Germline-derived CDR1 and CDR2 are SQVTM and ANQGSEA. CDR3 length: 12 residues. This CDR3 reads CSVGSNTDTQYF. In DNA, the CDR3 is TGCAGCGTTGGCAGCAACACAGATACGCAGTATTTT.

This clonotype has at least ten counts. This rearrangement joins TRBV6-5 to TRBJ2-1; 10 bases match TRBD1. This CDR3 comprises 15 residues. Trimming removed 7 bases from V and 6 bases from J; junction bases left unmatched: 9. Germline CDR1 MNHEY, CDR2 SVGAGI. The CDR3 DNA reads TGTGCCAGCAAAGTAGGGACAGGGGCTCCCAATGAGCAGTTCTTC. The encoded protein is CASKVGTGAPNEQFF.

This clonotype was seen ten or more times. The chain links TRBV11-2 to TRBJ2-7; unclear D gene. The CDR3 contains 13 residues. Trimming shortened V by 5 bases and J by 1 base, and 9 bases separated the two germline ends. Per germline, CDR1 SGHAT and CDR2 FQNNGV. CDR3 in amino acids: CASSPRPSYEQYF. The CDR3 region has the DNA TGTGCCAGCAGCCCCCGGCCGTCCTACGAGCAGTACTTC.

This clonotype has only a few counts. This may be a read error: a much more frequent sequence differs by one nucleotide. The chain joins TRBV29-1 to TRBJ2-1; 9 nucleotides agree with TRBD2. Germline V CDR1 and CDR2: SQVTM, ANQGSEA. This CDR3 has 13 amino acids. V trimming: 5 bases; J trimming: 13 bases; junction bases outside the gene matches: 12. DNA of the CDR3: TGCAGCGTTCTCCCAGCGGGAGGCAAGACCCAGTTCTTC. This encodes CSVLPAGGKTQFF.

The table lists this clonotype with many counts. The V call is TRBV5-1, the J call TRBJ2-1, with 12 bases that match TRBD2. CDR3 length: 19 amino acids. V was clipped by 4 bases and J by 1 base; unmatched bases: 12. Germline V gene lookup returns CDR1 SGHRS and CDR2 YFSETQ. As DNA, the CDR3 is TGCGCCAGCAGCCCGGCGACTAGCGGGGGTTTGCCTTCCTACAATGAGCAGTTCTTC. Amino acid sequence: CASSPATSGGLPSYNEQFF.

This clonotype was seen repeatedly, ten times or more. This chain uses TRBV7-8 with TRBJ1-2, with 7 bases fitting TRBD1. Germline lookup yields CDR1 SGHVS and CDR2 FQNEAQ. The CDR3 is made up of 15 amino acids. V lost 7 bases to trimming and J lost 2 bases; unmatched junction nucleotides: 10. This CDR3 is CASTPGGGINYGYTF. Written as DNA, the CDR3 is TGTGCCAGCACCCCAGGGGGAGGGATAAACTATGGCTACACCTTC.

In its sample, this clonotype was seen many times. V usage is TRBV20-1 and J usage is TRBJ2-1; 8 nucleotides line up with TRBD1. V lost 3 bases, J lost 8 bases, and 3 bases stayed unmatched. Germline V CDR1 and CDR2: DFQATT, SNEGSKA (reference sequence). This CDR3 contains 12 residues. The CDR3 region has the DNA TGCAGTGCTAGCAGGGGGCGCGATGAGCAGTTCTTC. This gives the protein CSASRGRDEQFF.

The CDR3 DNA reads as TGTGCCAGCAGTTACTCTGGGATTACCGGGGAGCTGTTTTTT. The encoded protein is CASSYSGITGELFF. The chain is built from TRBV6-6 and TRBJ2-2; D unresolved. The germline CDR1 and CDR2 sequences are MNHNY and SVGAGI (reference sequence). Deletions cut 0 bases from V and 5 bases from J, with 7 bases between. This CDR3 contains 14 residues.

This clonotype was found a few times. The chain carries TRBV5-5 and TRBJ1-3; D remains ambiguous. This CDR3 is 14 amino acids long. Between the trimmed V and J ends, which lost 5 bases and 1 base, there was a span of 10 bases. Per germline, CDR1 SGHKS and CDR2 YYEKEE (reference sequence). The CDR3 DNA is TGTGCCAGCAGGCAAACAGTTTCTGGAAACACCATATATTTT. Translated, it gives CASRQTVSGNTIYF.

This clonotype was found many times. The rearrangement joins TRBV7-8 to TRBJ2-3; D is uncertain. This CDR3 spans 17 amino acids. The germline V gene has CDR1 SGHVS and CDR2 FQNEAQ. V lost 0 bases and J lost 0, with 13 bases in between. CDR3: CASSLARGSPSTDTQYF. CDR3 in DNA: TGTGCCAGCAGCTTAGCCCGAGGTAGCCCGAGCACAGATACGCAGTATTTT.

In its sample, this clonotype was seen a few times. The V and J genes are TRBV20-1 and TRBJ2-2; D could derive from TRBD1 or TRBD2 (5 bases each). The CDR3 consists of 15 residues. V lost 0 bases, J lost 5 bases, and 13 bases lay in between. CDR1 and CDR2 from the germline V gene are DFQATT and SNEGSKA (reference sequence). This CDR3 is CSARDVGTSTGELFF. CDR3 DNA: TGCAGTGCTAGAGATGTAGGGACCTCGACCGGGGAGCTGTTTTTT.

The chain couples TRBV5-4 to TRBJ2-1, with D tentatively TRBD2 (5 bases). Germline CDR1 reads SGHNT; CDR2 reads YYREEE (reference sequence). This CDR3 has 16 residues. The V and J ends lost 4 bases and 0 bases respectively, with 14 bases between them. The CDR3 nucleotides read TGTGCCAGCAGCCTCAGCGGTTACAACTCCTACAATGAGCAGTTCTTC. This translates into CASSLSGYNSYNEQFF.

This clonotype appeared a single time. A much bigger clone sits one base away, suggesting this may be a read error. The chain carries TRBV3-1 and TRBJ2-7; D tentatively reads TRBD1 or TRBD2 (6 bases each). The CDR3 has 14 amino acids. Trimming took off 4 bases at V and 7 bases at J, with 17 bases between the two ends. Germline values: CDR1 LGHDT, CDR2 YNNKEL (reference sequence). CDR3 region: CASSPDAGGNEQYF. As DNA, the CDR3 is TGTGCCAGCAGCCCTGACGCCGGGGGCAATGAGCAGTACTTC.

This clonotype was counted at least ten times. CDR3 sequence reads: CASSLPLAGGSAPNTQYF. The CDR3 nucleotides are TGCGCCAGCAGCTTGCCACTAGCGGGAGGATCCGCCCCAAATACGCAGTATTTT. The chain recombines TRBV5-1 with TRBJ2-3; the match to TRBD2 covers 12 bases. CDR3 length: 18 residues. The V gene end was trimmed by 1 base and the J gene end by 7 bases; junction bases not matched to a gene: 13. Germline V gene data show CDR1 as SGHRS and CDR2 as YFSETQ.

This clonotype was seen repeatedly, ten times or more. The chain couples TRBV6-6 to TRBJ1-5, with D possibly being TRBD1 (5 bases). Trimming took off 7 bases at V and 6 bases at J, with 19 bases between the two ends. The CDR3 covers 15 residues. Germline assignment: CDR1 MNHNY and CDR2 SVGAGI (reference sequence). In DNA, the CDR3 is TGTGCCAGCACCCCCGCTGAGGGGCGACGTCAGCCCCAGCATTTT. Residues: CASTPAEGRRQPQHF.

With regard to this clonotype: This may be a read error, as it is one base from a much larger clone. The rearrangement links TRBV7-8 to TRBJ1-2; D is unresolved. Germline V gene data show CDR1 as SGHVS and CDR2 as FQNEAQ. CDR3 length equals 15 residues. Trimming left V 1 base short and J 8 bases short, with 17 bases between. The CDR3 region has the DNA TGTGCCAGCAGCTTAGAGCAGTGCATTCCGGAGGGCTACACCTTC. Residues: CASSLEQCIPEGYTF.

This clonotype was seen at least ten times. J is TRBJ2-4 and V is TRBV7-2; D gene unclear. Trimming pared 3 bases from V and 4 bases from J, leaving 7 bases between. This CDR3 spans 13 amino acids. The V gene's germline CDR1 is SGHTA and CDR2 FQGNSA. Here the CDR3 DNA reads TGTGCCAGCAGCTTGGATCAGAAAAACATTCAGTACTTC. Protein product: CASSLDQKNIQYF.

Worth noting for this clonotype: A clone one base away is much larger, so this may be a read error. The chain has TRBV5-1 and TRBJ1-1; 7 bases fit TRBD1. The CDR3 is 16 residues long. From germline, CDR1 is SGHRS and CDR2 YFSETQ. V lost 4 bases, J lost 1 base, and 10 bases stayed unmatched. The CDR3 sequence: CASSPLSTGPNTEAFF. The CDR3, as DNA: TGCGCCAGCAGCCCTTTGTCGACAGGGCCGAACACTGAAGCTTTCTTT.

This clonotype was detected ten times or more. The rearrangement links TRBV29-1 to TRBJ1-2; the D is unclear. Trimming left V 8 bases short and J 3 bases short, with 13 bases between. This CDR3 region has 12 residues. The germline V gene has CDR1 SQVTM and CDR2 ANQGSEA. CDR3 protein: CSYLGRDYGYTF. The CDR3 DNA is TGCAGCTACCTGGGCCGGGACTATGGCTACACCTTC.